One T cell receptor beta chain is described in this entry. Which antigen it targets is not known. It has no much larger one-base neighbor in the sample; base qualities were not kept. Evidence of autoimmunity was present in all CD3G-deficient patients, and the autoimmunity was more severe in two of the patients. Patients were tested at ages ranging from 2 to 39 years, and reduced naive and increased memory CD4+ and CD8+ T-cell proportions were found in the patients. CD4+ cells were FACS-sorted into CD25-high CD127-low regulatory T cells and CD25-low CD127-high conventional CD4+ T cells. Several individuals with CD3G deficiency were included in the patient group. An international network of physicians spanning the United States, Europe and Asia provided the patient samples and clinical data. Ficoll density separation was used to isolate peripheral blood mononuclear cells. The source of the sample is a study of regulatory T cells (dated by TCRdb to 2016 to 2019). Study-wide context: Between CD3G-deficient patients and healthy controls, the study compared T-cell receptor beta repertoires in sorted regulatory T cells, conventional CD4+ T cells and CD8+ T cells.

The study at large found these results: Hydrophobic residues at CDR3 positions 6 and 7 were enriched in conventional CD4+ T cells from CD3G-deficient patients, which suggests more self-reactive specificities. Restricted unique TRB V-J pairs and skewed V and J gene usage were observed in patient repertoires, most markedly in regulatory T cells.

For the multiplex PCR, 52 forward TRBV primers and 13 reverse TRBJ primers were used, and amplification bias was corrected with both assay-based and computational methods. Rearranged TRB loci were amplified from genomic DNA by multiplex PCR within the immunoSEQ assay. Sequencing of the TRB amplicons was done on an Illumina HiSeq platform. The authors' analysis ran thus. Raw sequences were error-filtered and aligned to reference gene sequences by custom algorithms, then analyzed with the immunoSEQ online tools. The frequencies of productive and nonproductive TRB rearrangements were evaluated among unique sequences as well as among total sequences. Hydrophobicity and amino acid composition of residues 6 and 7 within the TRB CDR3 were used to estimate the potential for self-reactivity. For group comparisons, t tests, Mann-Whitney tests or two-way ANOVA were performed in Prism software. What TCRdb holds here is the immuneACCESS table cut down to in-frame rearrangements. Part of the clones is not present; checked against another copy, under half of the missing clones reflect an unresolved V gene, and the others are unexplained. V and J calls and clone size are given by that table; D and trimming were obtained from the DNA. The sample records about 30,000 clones, about 90% of which are singletons. Together, the top ten hold about 1.6% of the sample.

The sequence was obtained from a person aged 18 to 30 with CD3G deficiency. What was sequenced was conventional CD4+ T cells sorted from blood.

Here is the DNA: TGTGCCAGCAGCTCCCTGTCCGGGGAGCTGTTTTTT. It codes for CASSSLSGELFF. Recombination linked TRBV7-8 to TRBJ2-2, with the D segment identity uncertain. The CDR3 contains 12 residues, cysteine and phenylalanine counted. The entry retains the CDR3 DNA only, 36 bases that are in frame from base 1. Taken from the germline V gene, the CDR1 and CDR2 loops are SGHVS and FQNEAQ. V was cut back by 4 bases and J by 6 bases, leaving a gap of 6 bases between them.